The sequence of this T cell receptor (beta chain) was determined in a study of blood T cell repertoires in COVID-19. Study as a whole: The cDNA or gDNA used as material had been derived from T cells, B-cell-depleted T cells, or PBMCs.

TCRdb keeps only in-frame clones here, not all; method: immunoSEQ multiplex PCR. The table has some 270,000 clones, about 89% seen once; the top ten hold around 0.84%. The V end lost 5 bases, the J end lost 6 bases, and 19 bases lay between the germline ends. Germline V gene sequence: CDR1 LGHDT, CDR2 YNNKEL (reference sequence). There are 15 residues in the CDR3. This clonotype was sampled from a man between 25 and 39 years old with acute or convalescent COVID-19. The sequenced sample consisted of peripheral blood. The genes are TRBV3-1 (or the pseudogene TRBV3-2) and TRBJ1-2; D gene uncertain. The CDR3 coding sequence is TGTGCCAGCAGCTTACATACGGGCGGGGAGGATGGCTACACCTTC. Protein: CASSLHTGGEDGYTF.